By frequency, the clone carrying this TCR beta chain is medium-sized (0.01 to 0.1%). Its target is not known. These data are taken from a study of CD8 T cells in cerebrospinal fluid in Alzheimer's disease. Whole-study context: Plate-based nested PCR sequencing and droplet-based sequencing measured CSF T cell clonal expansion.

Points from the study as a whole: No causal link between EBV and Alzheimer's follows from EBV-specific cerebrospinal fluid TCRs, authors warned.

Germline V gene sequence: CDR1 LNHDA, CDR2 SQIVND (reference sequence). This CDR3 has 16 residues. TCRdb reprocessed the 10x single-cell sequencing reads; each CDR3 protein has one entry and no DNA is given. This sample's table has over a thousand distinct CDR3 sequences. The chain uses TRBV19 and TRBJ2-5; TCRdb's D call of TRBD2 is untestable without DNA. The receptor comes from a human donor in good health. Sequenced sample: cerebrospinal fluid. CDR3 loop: CASSDGTSGSGETQYF.